This is a list of T cell receptor beta chains from one sample in a study of T-cell memory formation after mild COVID-19. TCRdb recomputed calls from the 5' RACE reads with MiXCR, one row per CDR3 protein. There are about 280,000 distinct CDR3 sequences in the sample; 8% to 9% occur only once, and about 22% lies in the top ten. The sample consisted of PBMCs or a T cell subset sorted from them (not recorded which). All receptors come from a man in his late teens or twenties who had mild COVID-19 (a few samples of this study predate the infection). Cell type and time point are not known. Both conserved end residues are part of each CDR3. The order of the fields is J gene, V gene, clone size, CDR3 protein. Not every row has a clone size; where given, it reads once, few, many or a size class.

TRBJ1-2 | TRBV11-2 | few | CASSPLLYGYSF
TRBJ1-5 | TRBV6-2/TRBV6-3 | many | CASRYDRGGDQPQHF
TRBJ2-5 | TRBV7-9 | many | CASSPTLYQETQYF
TRBJ2-5 | TRBV12-3/TRBV12-4 | many | CASSPLEGQETQYF
TRBJ2-1 | TRBV7-9 | few | CASSLYETGERDEQFF
TRBJ1-1 | TRBV5-1 | few | CASSLPRPGEAFF
TRBJ1-1 | TRBV5-5 | many | CASSFEDTEAFF
TRBJ2-1 | TRBV7-9 | few | CASSLKRGGLDEQFF
TRBJ1-2 | TRBV6-5 | NA | CASSGWTGEEGYTF
TRBJ2-5 | TRBV5-1 | many | CASSLALAGGETQYF
TRBJ1-3 | TRBV4-1 | few | CASRLGPLSGNTIYF
TRBJ2-3 | TRBV12-3/TRBV12-4 | NA | CAQKELAGSDTQYF
TRBJ2-5 | TRBV6-5 | NA | CASSPRRGKRTQYF
TRBJ2-3 | TRBV7-8 | many | CASTQGGSTDTQYF
TRBJ2-2 | TRBV5-1 | many | CASSLRRPNTGELFF
TRBJ1-2 | TRBV7-2 | NA | CASRPGQDYGYTF
TRBJ2-2 | TRBV7-8 | NA | CASSFRSAELFF
TRBJ2-7 | TRBV7-8 | few | CASSEGPNSYEQYF
TRBJ1-5 | TRBV20-1 | few | CSAFPETNQPQHF
TRBJ2-3 | TRBV7-3 | many | CASRMTGTTDTQYF
TRBJ2-5 | TRBV29-1 | NA | CSVEAGSWTQYF
TRBJ2-1 | TRBV6-4 | few | CASSEFGGASSYNEQFF
TRBJ2-5 | TRBV7-9 | many | CASSFSGPAETQYF
TRBJ2-2 | TRBV27 | NA | CASSLLGTGWMAGELFF
TRBJ1-3 | TRBV5-1 | few | CASSSDRGPDTIYF
TRBJ2-2 | TRBV7-2 | NA | CASSRGPANTGELFF
TRBJ1-4 | TRBV6-6 | many | CASSYEDSNEKLFF
TRBJ1-5 | TRBV23-1 | NA | CAPRGRQPQHF
TRBJ1-3 | TRBV7-8 | few | CASSFRGVGNTIYF
TRBJ2-2 | TRBV7-2 | many | CASSLFSGGARELFF
TRBJ1-5 | TRBV20-1 | NA | CSAAGQGKSPQHF
TRBJ1-5 | TRBV7-8 | few | CASSPRGPLYQPQHF
TRBJ2-5 | TRBV5-1 | few | CASSGDSQWAQYF
TRBJ1-1 | TRBV6-5 | NA | CASHLGRETFF
TRBJ1-2 | TRBV30 | few | CAWSPSGRGGYTF
TRBJ1-3 | TRBV11-2 | NA | CASSLESGNTIYF
TRBJ2-3 | TRBV27 | few | CASTPQRGLADTQYF
TRBJ2-1 | TRBV5-1 | NA | CASSQLAGTYNEQFF
TRBJ2-2 | TRBV5-1 | few | CASRISGTPNTGELFF
TRBJ1-1 | TRBV9 | few | CASSVGGARTEAFF
TRBJ1-3 | TRBV5-4 | NA | CASSLDGWRSGNTIYF
TRBJ1-4 | TRBV20-1 | few | CSARVGSLNEKLFF
TRBJ2-7 | TRBV18 | many | CASSPPGTGALYEQYF
TRBJ1-1 | TRBV9 | few | CASRKIGGVNTEAFF
TRBJ1-1 | TRBV7-6 | few | CASSRDRGWGNTEAFF
TRBJ1-5 | TRBV6-2/TRBV6-3 | many | CASSYSPGRLSNQPQHF
TRBJ2-2 | TRBV6-5 | NA | CASSYASRGTGELFF
TRBJ2-7 | TRBV18 | many | CASSPSSYEQYF